This T cell receptor (beta chain) comes out of a study of T-cell memory formation after mild COVID-19. About the research overall: Largely donor-specific sequence clusters came from a couple of donors.

5'RACE primed from the constant segment yielded TCR alpha and TCR beta cDNA libraries bearing sample barcodes and UMIs. TCRdb passed the 5' RACE reads through MiXCR, listing each CDR3 protein once. The sample records about 310,000 distinct CDR3 sequences, approximately 15% being singletons. The sequence derives from a man between 18 and 29 years old who had mild COVID-19 (a few samples of this study predate the infection). Cell type and time point are not known. Source material: PBMCs or a T cell subset sorted from them (not recorded which).

CDR3 bases: TGTGCCAGCAGCCAAGTTTCGGGCGCAAGCTACAATGAGCAGTTCTTC. Its translation is CASSQVSGASYNEQFF. The rearrangement joins TRBV4-2 to TRBJ2-1; no definite D call. CDR1 is LGHNA and CDR2 is YNFKEQ in the germline V gene. CDR3 size: 16 residues. Trimming took off 1 base at V and 3 bases at J, with 13 bases between the two ends.